These T cell receptor beta chains were read from a single sample in a study of T cells in narcolepsy. Generated by immunoSEQ multiplex PCR, the TCRdb table keeps only in-frame clones and is missing some. The repertoire has 27,000 or so clones, around 87% of them found once; the top ten carry approximately 1%. The sequencing sample was made of memory (CD45RA-) CD4+ T cells from blood. These receptors were collected from a human donor in good health. The CDR3 runs from the conserved cysteine through the conserved F or W.

CDR3aa,v_gene,j_gene,len
CASSRKAGDTEAFF,TRBV4-2,TRBJ1-1,14
CASRRPPFEQYF,TRBV6-1,TRBJ2-7,12
CASSPPNIDTEAFF,TRBV28,TRBJ1-1,14
CASSYAGRTDTQYF,TRBV7-2,TRBJ2-3,14
CASSSVGGGLNEQYF,TRBV28,TRBJ2-7,15
CASSLIGTGRNQPQHF,TRBV6-6,TRBJ1-5,16
CASSIRGTASHYGYTF,TRBV18,TRBJ1-2,16
CASSPGTGSWQPQHF,TRBV7-8,TRBJ1-5,15
CASSPEGNEQFF,TRBV5-1,TRBJ2-1,12
CASRLTGSNQPQHF,TRBV28,TRBJ1-5,14
CASSDYEQYF,TRBV6-6,TRBJ2-7,10
CASRPTGQYEQYF,TRBV6-6,TRBJ2-7,13
CASSLDLGLETQYF,TRBV7-9,TRBJ2-5,14
CASGSAGQGFNTEAFF,TRBV12-5,TRBJ1-1,16
CASSRTSGSLRQETQYF,TRBV28,TRBJ2-5,17
CASSFPDLSYEQYF,TRBV7-2,TRBJ2-7,14
CASSLGDDQPQHF,TRBV18,TRBJ1-5,13
CASSLNPASGNTIYF,TRBV28,TRBJ1-3,15
CASSLRGRTDTQYF,TRBV7-7,TRBJ2-3,14
CAWQTGPGYTF,TRBV30,TRBJ1-2,11
CASSVRDRPGELFF,TRBV4-2,TRBJ2-2,14
CASSFRSAAEAFF,TRBV7-2,TRBJ1-1,13
CASSTLPYEQYF,TRBV28,TRBJ2-7,12
CASSMVDGVVPNQPQHF,TRBV19,TRBJ1-5,17
CASKGYEKLFF,TRBV19,TRBJ1-4,11
CASSQAGVRNTEAFF,TRBV4-2,TRBJ1-1,15
CASSFRGDPNQPQHF,TRBV5-1,TRBJ1-5,15
CASSEVHTDTQYF,TRBV5-4,TRBJ2-3,13
CASSIRSGFIYGYTF,TRBV19,TRBJ1-2,15
CASSLWVGGSPLHF,TRBV7-2,TRBJ1-6,14
CASSLPDRIPYEQYF,TRBV28,TRBJ2-7,15
CASSGGRSTDTQYF,TRBV7-8,TRBJ2-3,14
CASSLGQGAAQYF,TRBV5-1,TRBJ2-5,13
CASSPLGATYEQYF,TRBV5-1,.,14
CASSPTGHYEQYF,TRBV19,TRBJ2-7,13
CASSQDRPLTRRGDQETQYF,TRBV4-3,TRBJ2-5,20
CASSFSGGSYNEQFF,TRBV5-1,TRBJ2-1,15
CAWSRSPPSGSYEQYF,TRBV30,TRBJ2-7,16
CASSVTGSNQPQHF,TRBV9,TRBJ1-5,14